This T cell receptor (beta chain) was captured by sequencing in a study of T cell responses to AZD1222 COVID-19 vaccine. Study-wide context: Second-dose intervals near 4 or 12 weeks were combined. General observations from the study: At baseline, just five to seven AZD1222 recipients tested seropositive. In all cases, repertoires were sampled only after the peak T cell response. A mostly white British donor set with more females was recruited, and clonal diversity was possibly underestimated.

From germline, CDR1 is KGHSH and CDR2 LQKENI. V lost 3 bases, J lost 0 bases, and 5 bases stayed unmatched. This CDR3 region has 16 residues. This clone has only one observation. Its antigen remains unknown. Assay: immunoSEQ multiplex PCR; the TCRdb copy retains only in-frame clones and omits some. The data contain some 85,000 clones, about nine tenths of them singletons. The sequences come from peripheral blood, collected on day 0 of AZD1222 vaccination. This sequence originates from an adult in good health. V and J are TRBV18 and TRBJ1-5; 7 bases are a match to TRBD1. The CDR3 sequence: CASSPGDRASNQPQHF. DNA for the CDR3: TGTGCCAGCTCACCCGGGGACAGAGCTAGCAATCAGCCCCAGCATTTT.